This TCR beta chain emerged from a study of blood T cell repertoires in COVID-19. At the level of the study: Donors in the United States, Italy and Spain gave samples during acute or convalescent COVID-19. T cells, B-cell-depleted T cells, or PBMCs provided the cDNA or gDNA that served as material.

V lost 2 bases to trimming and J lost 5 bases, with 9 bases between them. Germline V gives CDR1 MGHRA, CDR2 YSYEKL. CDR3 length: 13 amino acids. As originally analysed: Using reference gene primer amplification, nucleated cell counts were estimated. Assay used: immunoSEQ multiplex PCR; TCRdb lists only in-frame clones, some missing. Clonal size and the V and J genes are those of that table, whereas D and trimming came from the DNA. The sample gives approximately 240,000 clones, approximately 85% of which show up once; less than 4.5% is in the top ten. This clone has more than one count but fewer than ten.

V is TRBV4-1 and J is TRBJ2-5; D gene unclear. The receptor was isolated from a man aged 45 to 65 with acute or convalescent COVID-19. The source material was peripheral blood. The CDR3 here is CASSQSMWETQYF. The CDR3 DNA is TGCGCCAGCAGCCAAAGCATGTGGGAGACCCAGTACTTC.